This TCR beta chain was captured in a study of cytomegalovirus exposure and HLA in healthy donors. Study summary: The roughly 100 million unique TCR beta sequences, from roughly 170 million T cells, were found by an earlier analysis.

The CDR3 is 15 amino acids. Germline V gives CDR1 MNHEY, CDR2 SVGAGI. The V end was cut by 2 bases, the J end by 5 bases, with 13 bases between. No record exists of this donor's CMV serostatus. Amplification used 60 Vbeta primers and 13 Jbeta primers. TCRdb keeps only in-frame clones here, not all; method: immunoSEQ multiplex PCR. The data hold 200,000 to 250,000 clones, with around 85% observed a single time. The genes are TRBV6-5 and TRBJ2-1, with D tentatively TRBD1 (6 bases). This receptor was taken from a human donor in good health. Sequencing was carried out using PBMCs. The CDR3 region is CASSYSRTVDNEQFF. For the CDR3, the DNA is TGTGCCAGCAGTTACAGCAGGACAGTTGACAATGAGCAGTTCTTC.